A single sample gave rise to the 26 T cell receptor beta chains below, sequenced in a study of CD8+CD57+ T cells in acquired aplastic anemia. Genomic DNA served as template for TCR beta VDJ and CDR3 profiling. TCRdb reprocessed the reads via MiXCR and lists one record per CDR3 protein. The sample shows approximately 170,000 distinct CDR3 sequences, 63% of them seen only once. Sequencing input: sorted CD4+, CD8+, or CD8+CD57+ T cells (not recorded which) from PBMCs. These receptors came from a human donor in good health.

The rearrangement links TRBV11-3 to TRBJ2-7; D gene uncertain. V lost 5 bases and J lost 3, with 14 bases in between. The length of the CDR3 is 14 residues. Looked up from germline, CDR1 is SGHNT and CDR2 is YENEEA. Written as DNA, the CDR3 is TGTGCCAGCAGCGGGCACTCGGTCGACTACGAGCAGTACTTC. It codes for CASSGHSVDYEQYF.

This clonotype was seen a handful of times. This chain uses TRBV14 with TRBJ1-2; tentative D call: TRBD1 (5 bases). The CDR3 has 12 amino acids. Germline CDR1 reads SGHDN; CDR2 reads FVKESK. The V end lost 4 bases, the J end lost 4 bases, and 7 bases lay between the germline ends. The CDR3 DNA reads as TGTGCCAGCAGCCCCGGGACCTATGGCTACACCTTC. It specifies CASSPGTYGYTF.

The genes are TRBV10-2 and TRBJ2-7; D might be TRBD1 or TRBD2, each matching 5 bases. CDR1 and CDR2 (germline): WSHSY, SAAADI. The V gene lost 8 bases and the J gene lost 1 base, with 18 bases spanning the gap. The CDR3 is 15 residues long. Here the CDR3 reads CASEAPGAGSYEQYF. The CDR3 DNA follows: TGCGCCAGCGAGGCCCCCGGGGCAGGGTCCTACGAGCAGTACTTC.

This chain joins TRBV20-1 and TRBJ1-4; D is uncertain. The CDR3 is 13 residues long. V lost 1 base and J lost 6, with 9 bases in between. Germline-derived CDR1 and CDR2 are DFQATT and SNEGSKA (reference sequence). CDR3 amino acids: CSARGRADEKLFF. CDR3 nucleotides: TGCAGTGCTAGAGGTCGGGCAGATGAAAAACTGTTTTTT.

The chain uses TRBV5-5 and TRBJ2-3; TRBD1 might be the D (5 bases). Germline V gene data show CDR1 as SGHKS and CDR2 as YYEKEE (reference sequence). This CDR3 is built from 14 residues. The V gene lost 2 bases and the J gene lost 6 bases, with 13 bases spanning the gap. CDR3 protein: CASSLFQGGDTQYF. CDR3 nucleotide sequence: TGTGCCAGCAGCTTATTCCAGGGCGGCGATACGCAGTATTTT. The variable domain in full, completed from reference TRBV5-5 and TRBJ2-3, reads DAGVTQSPTHLIKTRGQQVTLRCSPISGHKSVSWYQQVLGQGPQFIFQYYEKEERGRGNFPDRFSARQFPNYSSELNVNALLLGDSALYLCASSLFQGGDTQYFGPGTRLTVL.

The rearrangement links TRBV2 to TRBJ1-6, with D perhaps TRBD1 (5 bases). The CDR3 runs to 14 residues. Deletions cut 1 base from V and 8 bases from J, with 9 bases between. CDR1 and CDR2 (germline): SNHLY, FYNNEI. The CDR3 DNA sequence: TGTGCCAGCAGTGAAGGGGGGTTGTATTCACCCCTCCACTTT. Protein product: CASSEGGLYSPLHF.

The gene calls are TRBV11-3 and TRBJ1-2; TRBD1 agrees at 8 bases. The J segment lost 8 bases and the V segment lost 0 bases, leaving 2 bases of the junction unmatched. Looked up from germline, CDR1 is SGHNT and CDR2 is YENEEA. This CDR3 contains 13 residues. This CDR3 reads CASSLEDRVGYTF. CDR3 bases: TGTGCCAGCAGCTTAGAGGACAGGGTGGGCTACACCTTC.

A note on this clonotype: The CDR3 carries no conserved terminal phenylalanine or tryptophan, so it likely arises from a read error. V is TRBV2 and J is TRBJ2-7; TRBD1 aligns across 10 bases. This CDR3 spans 13 amino acids. CDR1 is SNHLY, CDR2 FYNNEI, per germline. V trimming: 4 bases; J trimming: 6 bases; junction bases outside the gene matches: 3. The DNA of the CDR3 is TGTGCCAGCAGTGTTGGGACAGGGGTCGAGCAGTACTCC. Translation gives CASSVGTGVEQYS.

The V call is TRBV7-3, the J call TRBJ1-1; TRBD1 might be the D (5 bases). The CDR3 runs to 13 residues. Trimming removed 5 bases at V and 9 bases at J, with 16 bases between. The germline gives CDR1 SGHTA, CDR2 FQGTGA. CDR3 nucleotides: TGTGCCAGCAGCCCGGACGGGGGTAGCCAAGCTTTCTTT. Amino acid sequence: CASSPDGGSQAFF.

This clonotype occurred many times. The chain joins TRBV28 to TRBJ2-7; maybe TRBD2 (6 bases). Trimming pared 6 bases from V and 5 bases from J, leaving 8 bases between. This CDR3 is built from 11 residues. Germline V gives CDR1 MDHEN, CDR2 SYDVKM. CDR3 in DNA: TGTGCCAGCAGATCGGGGGACGAGCAGTACTTC. Translation gives CASRSGDEQYF. Based on the CDR3 plus reference TRBV28 and TRBJ2-7, the full variable domain is DVKVTQSSRYLVKRTGEKVFLECVQDMDHENMFWYRQDPGLGLRLIYFSYDVKMKEKGDIPEGYSVSREKKERFSLILESASTNQTSMYLCASRSGDEQYFGPGTRLTVT.

The CDR3 spells CASSRTGGASFQPQHF. As DNA, the CDR3 is TGCGCCAGCAGCAGGACAGGGGGCGCTTCATTTCAGCCCCAGCATTTT. This chain uses TRBV10-1 with TRBJ1-5; 11 nucleotides agree with TRBD1. Looked up from germline, CDR1 is WNHNN and CDR2 is SYGVQD (reference sequence). This CDR3 has 16 residues. Losses at the gene ends were 6 bases for V and 6 bases for J; bases not matched to a gene: 10.

Concerning this clonotype: The CDR3 does not end in the conserved phenylalanine or tryptophan, so this is likely a read error. It is unclear where the CDR3 begins or ends on the DNA, so no DNA is shown, and the CDR3 is as TCRdb lists it. This rearrangement joins TRBV7-3 to TRBJ1-6. CDR1 and CDR2 (germline): SGHTA, FQGTGA. The CDR3 spans 8 amino acids, including both terminal residues. CDR3 residues: CASSPTAS.

The chain couples TRBV24-1 to TRBJ2-3, with D perhaps TRBD2 (6 bases). The CDR3 contains 17 residues. Trimming removed 0 bases at V and 0 bases at J, with 12 bases between. CDR1 KGHDR and CDR2 SFDVKD come from the germline V gene. The CDR3 protein is CATSDLPGTPSTDTQYF. CDR3 DNA sequence: TGTGCCACCAGTGATTTGCCCGGGACTCCAAGCACAGATACGCAGTATTTT.

This sequence joins TRBV10-3 and TRBJ2-1; perhaps TRBD2 as D (5 bases). Germline CDR1 and CDR2: ENHRY and SYGVKD. V lost 0 bases to trimming and J lost 2 bases, with 17 bases between them. The CDR3 loop spans 18 amino acids. In DNA, the CDR3 is TGTGCCATCAGTGAGTCGACATTAGTAGCGAATACCTACAATGAGCAGTTCTTC. Translating it yields CAISESTLVANTYNEQFF.

This clonotype was detected ten times or more. The CDR3 bases are TGTGCCAGCAGCACCCATGAACTGGGAGTAGAGCAGTTCTTC. This sequence encodes CASSTHELGVEQFF. The genes are TRBV11-2 and TRBJ2-1, with TRBD2 as a possible D gene (5 bases). Trimming took 5 bases from V and 10 from J, leaving 18 bases between them. Germline V gene lookup returns CDR1 SGHAT and CDR2 FQNNGV. This CDR3 is built from 14 residues.

This clonotype was picked up many times. J is TRBJ2-7 and V is TRBV12-3 or TRBV12-4; D gene unclear. Between the trimmed V and J ends, which lost 5 bases and 4 bases, there was a span of 6 bases. This CDR3 is 11 amino acids long. The CDR3 sequence is CASSPDYEQYF. CDR3 nucleotide sequence: TGTGCCAGCAGTCCTGATTACGAGCAGTACTTC.

The CDR3 is CASSQYRASSYEQYF. CDR3 DNA sequence: TGTGCCAGTAGTCAGTACAGGGCGAGCTCCTACGAGCAGTACTTC. V and J are TRBV2 and TRBJ2-7; TRBD1 might be the D (6 bases). Germline V gene sequence: CDR1 SNHLY, CDR2 FYNNEI. Trimming cost V 9 bases and J 0 bases, with 18 bases left between them. This CDR3 spans 15 amino acids.

The chain carries TRBV7-9 and TRBJ1-5, with a weak D call TRBD1 (6 bases). Trimming left V 5 bases short and J 0 bases short, with 11 bases between. Germline CDR1 and CDR2: SEHNR and FQNEAQ (reference sequence). The CDR3 has 15 amino acids. The CDR3 sequence is CASSHTGSSNQPQHF. CDR3 nucleotides: TGTGCCAGCAGCCATACAGGGTCTAGCAATCAGCCCCAGCATTTT.

This clonotype appeared many times. The rearrangement joins TRBV20-1 to TRBJ2-2, with 9 bases fitting TRBD1. The germline gives CDR1 DFQATT, CDR2 SNEGSKA (reference sequence). V lost 4 bases and J lost 3; bases outside the gene matches: 3. The CDR3 sequence is 14 residues long. The CDR3 here is CSATWTGDTGELFF. Here the CDR3 DNA reads TGCAGTGCTACCTGGACAGGGGACACCGGGGAGCTGTTTTTT.

The CDR3 region has the DNA TGTGCCAGCGGAAACGCAGGGTATGGAGCTTTCTTT. As protein: CASGNAGYGAFF. This rearrangement joins TRBV25-1 to TRBJ1-1; tentatively, D is TRBD1 (5 bases). V shed 8 bases and J shed 10 bases, with 17 bases lying between them. Germline lookup yields CDR1 MGHDK and CDR2 SYGVNS. CDR3 size: 12 residues.

This clonotype was counted once. V usage is TRBV5-6 and J usage is TRBJ2-6; D is possibly TRBD1 (6 bases). The CDR3 is 16 amino acids. The V gene lost 1 base and the J gene lost 0 bases, with 8 bases spanning the gap. CDR1 SGHDT and CDR2 YYEEEE come from the germline V gene. The CDR3 sequence: CASSLYRDSGANVLTF. CDR3 nucleotides: TGTGCCAGCAGCTTGTACAGGGACTCTGGGGCCAACGTCCTGACTTTC.

The CDR3 reads CASSQAALQPQHF. DNA for the CDR3: TGTGCCAGCAGCCAAGCAGCCCTGCAGCCCCAGCATTTT. The chain couples TRBV14 to TRBJ1-5; unclear D gene. Trimming left V 1 base short and J 7 bases short, with 8 bases between. Per the germline V gene, CDR1 is SGHDN and CDR2 is FVKESK. The CDR3 extends over 13 amino acids.

This clonotype showed up many times. The chain employs TRBV2 and TRBJ1-5; D is possibly TRBD1 (6 bases). The CDR3 length is 16 residues. CDR1 is SNHLY, CDR2 FYNNEI, per germline. Deletions cut 2 bases from V and 1 base from J, with 12 bases between. The CDR3 DNA follows: TGTGCCAGCAGTGAATCAGGGGTCAGGAGCAATCAGCCCCAGCATTTT. Amino acids: CASSESGVRSNQPQHF.

This clonotype turned up a few times. This sequence joins TRBV10-3 and TRBJ2-5; 12 bases fit TRBD2. This CDR3 spans 14 amino acids. With V trimmed by 4 bases and J by 3 bases, 0 bases remained unmatched. Germline lookup yields CDR1 ENHRY and CDR2 SYGVKD. Here the CDR3 DNA reads TGTGCCATCAGTGCTAGCGGGGGGGAAGAGACCCAGTACTTC. It translates to CAISASGGEETQYF.

This clonotype was detected ten times or more. The chain links TRBV25-1 to TRBJ2-2; D gene uncertain. The CDR3 totals 16 residues. Germline V gene sequence: CDR1 MGHDK, CDR2 SYGVNS. Trimming pared 1 base from V and 4 bases from J, leaving 13 bases between. The CDR3 is CASSESRFTSTGELFF. Here the CDR3 DNA reads TGTGCCAGCAGTGAATCGAGGTTTACGAGCACCGGGGAGCTGTTTTTT.

CDR3 region: CASSYPGQGPYNYGYTF. CDR3 coding DNA: TGTGCCAGCAGTTACCCGGGACAGGGCCCCTATAACTATGGCTACACCTTC. The chain is built from TRBV12-3 or TRBV12-4 and TRBJ1-2; TRBD1 matches 9 bases. This CDR3 region has 17 residues. V shed 4 bases and J 1 base; nucleotides not matched to a gene: 10.